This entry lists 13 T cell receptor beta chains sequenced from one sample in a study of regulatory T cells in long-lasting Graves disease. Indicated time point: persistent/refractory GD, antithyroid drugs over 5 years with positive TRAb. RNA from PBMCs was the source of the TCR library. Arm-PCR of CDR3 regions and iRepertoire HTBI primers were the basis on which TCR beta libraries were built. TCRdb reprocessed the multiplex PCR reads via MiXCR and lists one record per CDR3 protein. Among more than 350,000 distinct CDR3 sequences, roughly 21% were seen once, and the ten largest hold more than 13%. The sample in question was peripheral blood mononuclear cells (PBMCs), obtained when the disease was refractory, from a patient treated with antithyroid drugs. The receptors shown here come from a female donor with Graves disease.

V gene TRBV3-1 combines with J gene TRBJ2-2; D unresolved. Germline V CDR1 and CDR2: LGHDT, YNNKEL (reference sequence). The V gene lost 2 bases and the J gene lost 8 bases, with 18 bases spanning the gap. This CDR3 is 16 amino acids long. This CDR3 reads CASSQQSPVSRGELFF. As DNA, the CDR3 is TGTGCCAGCAGCCAACAAAGCCCCGTGAGCAGGGGGGAGCTGTTTTTT. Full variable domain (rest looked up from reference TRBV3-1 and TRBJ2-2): DTAVSQTPKYLVTQMGNDKSIKCEQNLGHDTMYWYKQDSKKFLKIMFSYNNKELIINETVPNRFSPKSPDKAHLNLHINSLELGDSAVYFCASSQQSPVSRGELFFGEGSRLTVL.

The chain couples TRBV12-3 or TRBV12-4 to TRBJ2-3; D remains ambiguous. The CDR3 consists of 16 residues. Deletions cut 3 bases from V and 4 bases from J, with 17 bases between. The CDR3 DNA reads TGTGCCAGCAGTTTTTTTCAGGAAGCTGGGGCAGATACGCAGTATTTT. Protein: CASSFFQEAGADTQYF.

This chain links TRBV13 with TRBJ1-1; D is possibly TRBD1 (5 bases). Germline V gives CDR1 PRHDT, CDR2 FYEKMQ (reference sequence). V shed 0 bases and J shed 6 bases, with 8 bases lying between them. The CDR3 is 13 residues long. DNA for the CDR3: TGTGCCAGCAGCTTAGGGGGACTGTCTGAAGCTTTCTTT. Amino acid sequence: CASSLGGLSEAFF. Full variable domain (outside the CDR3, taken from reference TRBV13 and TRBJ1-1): AAGVIQSPRHLIKEKRETATLKCYPIPRHDTVYWYQQGPGQDPQFLISFYEKMQSDKGSIPDRFSAQQFSDYHSELNMSSLELGDSALYFCASSLGGLSEAFFGQGTRLTVV.

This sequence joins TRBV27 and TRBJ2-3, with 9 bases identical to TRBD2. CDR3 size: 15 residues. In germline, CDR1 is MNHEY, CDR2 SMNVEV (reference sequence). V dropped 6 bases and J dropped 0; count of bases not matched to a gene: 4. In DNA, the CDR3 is TGTGCCAGCAGCCTACTAGCGGGTAGCACAGATACGCAGTATTTT. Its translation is CASSLLAGSTDTQYF.

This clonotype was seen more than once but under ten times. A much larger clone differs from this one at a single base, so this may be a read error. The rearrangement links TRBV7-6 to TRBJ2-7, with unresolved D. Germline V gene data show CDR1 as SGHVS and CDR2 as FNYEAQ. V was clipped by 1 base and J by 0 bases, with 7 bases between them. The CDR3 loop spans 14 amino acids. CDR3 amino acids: CASSLVVSSYEQYF. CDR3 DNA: TGTGCCAGCAGCTTAGTGGTGAGCTCCTACGAGCAGTACTTC.

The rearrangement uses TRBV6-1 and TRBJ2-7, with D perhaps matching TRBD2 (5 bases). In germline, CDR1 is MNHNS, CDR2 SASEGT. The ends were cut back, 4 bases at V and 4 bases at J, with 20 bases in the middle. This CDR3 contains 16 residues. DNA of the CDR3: TGTGCCAGCAGTGTACCCCGGGAACGGAGCGCGTACGAGCAGTACTTC. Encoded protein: CASSVPRERSAYEQYF.

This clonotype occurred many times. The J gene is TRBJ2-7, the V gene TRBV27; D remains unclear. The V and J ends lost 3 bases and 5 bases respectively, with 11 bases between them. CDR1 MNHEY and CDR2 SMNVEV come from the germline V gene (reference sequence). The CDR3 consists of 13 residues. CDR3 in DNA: TGTGCCAGCAGTTTTAAAAGTCTCCACGAGCAGTACTTC. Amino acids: CASSFKSLHEQYF.

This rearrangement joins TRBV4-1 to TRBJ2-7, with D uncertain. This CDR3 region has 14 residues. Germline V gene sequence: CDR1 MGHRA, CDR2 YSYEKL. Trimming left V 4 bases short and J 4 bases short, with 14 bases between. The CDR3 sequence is CASSPIPDRYEQYF. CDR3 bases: TGCGCCAGCAGCCCGATACCCGACCGATACGAGCAGTACTTC.

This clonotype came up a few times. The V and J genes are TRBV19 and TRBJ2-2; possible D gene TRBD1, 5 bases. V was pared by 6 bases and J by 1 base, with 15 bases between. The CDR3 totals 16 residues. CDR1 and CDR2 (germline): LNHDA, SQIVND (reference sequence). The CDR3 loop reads CASSPGHTKNTGELFF. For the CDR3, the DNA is TGTGCCAGTAGCCCTGGACACACCAAGAACACCGGGGAGCTGTTTTTT.

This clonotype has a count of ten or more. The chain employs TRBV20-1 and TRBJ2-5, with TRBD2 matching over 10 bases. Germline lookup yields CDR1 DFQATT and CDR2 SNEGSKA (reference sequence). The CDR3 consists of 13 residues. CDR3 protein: CSGLAATVETQYF. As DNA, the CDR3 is TGCAGCGGACTAGCGGCTACGGTGGAGACCCAGTACTTC.

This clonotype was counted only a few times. As DNA, the CDR3 is TGTGCCAGCAGCACCTTACGAGGTGGCCAAGAGACCCAGTACTTC. As protein: CASSTLRGGQETQYF. This chain connects TRBV7-8 to TRBJ2-5, with D uncertain. This CDR3 is built from 15 residues. V lost 5 bases to trimming and J lost 1 base, with 14 bases between them. The V gene's germline CDR1 is SGHVS and CDR2 FQNEAQ.

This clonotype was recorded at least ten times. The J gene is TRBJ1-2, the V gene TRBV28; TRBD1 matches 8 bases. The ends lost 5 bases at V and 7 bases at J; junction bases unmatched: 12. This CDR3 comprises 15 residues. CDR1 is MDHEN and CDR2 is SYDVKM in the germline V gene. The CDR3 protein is CASSISDRAVGGYTF. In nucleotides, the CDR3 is TGTGCCAGCAGTATATCGGACAGGGCAGTGGGTGGCTACACCTTC.

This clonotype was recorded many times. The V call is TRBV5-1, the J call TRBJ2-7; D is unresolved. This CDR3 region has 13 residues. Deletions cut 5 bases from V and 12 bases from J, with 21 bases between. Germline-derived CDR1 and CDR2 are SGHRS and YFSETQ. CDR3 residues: CASSRIASDDRYF. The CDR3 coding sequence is TGCGCCAGCAGTAGGATAGCATCCGACGATCGGTACTTC.